This is a list of T cell receptor beta chains from one sample in a study of graft-versus-host responses after intestinal transplantation. Assay used: immunoSEQ multiplex PCR; TCRdb lists only in-frame clones, some missing. The sample carries around 29,000 clones, more than 85% recorded once. The sample consisted of PBMCs, taken about ten weeks after intestinal transplant. The receptors shown here come from a human patient who received an intestinal transplant, so some T cells may come from the graft donor. The CDR3 runs from the conserved cysteine through the conserved F or W. D genes are given only for firm matches. Some rows have no size entry. The others give once, few or many, or a class for an expanded clone.

>TRBV7-8|TRBD2|NA|TRBJ2-1
TGTGCCAGCAGCTTACGGCGGGGGTTATACTACAATGAGCAGTTCTTC
CASSLRRGLYYNEQFF
>TRBV19|NA|NA|TRBJ2-1
TGTGCCAGTAGTAGCGACAGTTACAATGAGCAGTTCTTC
CASSSDSYNEQFF
>TRBV6-6|NA|NA|TRBJ2-2
TGTGCCAGCATCTTGGGCCGGGAGAACACCGGGGAGCTGTTTTTT
CASILGRENTGELFF
>TRBV15|NA|NA|TRBJ2-7
TGTGCCACCAGCAGAGAGATGATGTCCTACGAGCAGTACTTC
CATSREMMSYEQYF
>TRBV19|TRBD2|NA|TRBJ2-1
TGTGCCAGTAGCGGACTAGCGGGGGCCCCGATTACCTACAATGAGCAGTTCTTC
CASSGLAGAPITYNEQFF
>TRBV4-2|NA|NA|TRBJ2-7
TGTGCCAGCAGCCAAGTCCGACCTTTCCTTACTAGTAACGAGCAGTACTTC
CASSQVRPFLTSNEQYF
>TRBV14|TRBD1|NA|TRBJ1-4
TGTGCCAGATACAGGGGGCGGGATGAAAAACTGTTTTTT
CARYRGRDEKLFF
>TRBV30|NA|NA|TRBJ2-1
TGTGCCTCTATGAGGGGGATAGGGTTCCTGGGCTATGAGCAGTTCTTC
CASMRGIGFLGYEQFF
>TRBV4-3|NA|few|TRBJ1-4
TGCGCCAGCAGCCAAAAGATCGGGGATCCGGAAAAACTGTTTTTT
CASSQKIGDPEKLFF
>TRBV2|NA|NA|TRBJ1-5
TGTGCCAGCAGCACAGGGTTTGGCAATCAGCCCCAGCATTTT
CASSTGFGNQPQHF
>TRBV5-5|TRBD2|NA|TRBJ2-5
TGTGCCAGCAGCTTGGGATTGGCGGGGGGCCGGGGAGAGACCCAGTACTTC
CASSLGLAGGRGETQYF
>TRBV4-2|TRBD2|NA|TRBJ2-7
TGTGCCAGCAGCCAAGTAGGCGGCTGGCGGGAGGGGGACTACGAGCAGTACTTC
CASSQVGGWREGDYEQYF